This T cell receptor (beta chain) was profiled in a study of T cell repertoires in cytomegalovirus infection. TCRdb independently ran MiXCR on the reads; one entry per CDR3 protein. Among 650,000 to 850,000 distinct CDR3 sequences listed, approximately 32% were seen once. This CDR3 contains 16 residues. The germline V gene has CDR1 MNHEY and CDR2 SMNVEV (reference sequence). V lost 0 bases and J lost 3; bases outside the gene matches: 4. This clonotype was counted between two and nine times. Its antigen is not known. The sample was cultured CD8+ T cells from PBMCs, taken from culture after CMV antigen stimulation. The chain has TRBV27 and TRBJ2-2; 7 bases map to TRBD1. This receptor was taken from a human donor in good health (CMV status not recorded). Some clones in this sample may be carry-over from other donors' samples. The CDR3 sequence: CASSLSQTGYTGELFF. The CDR3 region has the DNA TGTGCCAGCAGTTTATCGCAGACAGGGTACACCGGGGAGCTGTTTTTT.